This T cell receptor beta chain was sequenced in a study of blood T cell repertoires in COVID-19. As originally analysed: How many nucleated cells were present was estimated from reference gene primer amplification. Some clones are missing from TCRdb's copy, which holds only in-frame ones; the method was immunoSEQ multiplex PCR. From that table come the V and J calls and clone size; the DNA was used to work out D and trimming. Found here are approximately 120,000 clones, around 89% of them singletons; the top ten hold 6% to 8.5%. Unmatched junction bases numbered 9, after V lost 1 base and J lost 9 bases. CDR1 SGHKS and CDR2 YYEKEE come from the germline V gene (reference sequence). This CDR3 has 15 amino acids.

This TCR was recovered from a man between 45 and 60 years old with acute or convalescent COVID-19. This chain joins TRBV5-5 and TRBJ1-5; 8 bases align to TRBD1. The sample comprised peripheral blood. The DNA of the CDR3 is TGTGCCAGCAGCTTGACGGGACAGGACATTCGGCCCCAGCATTTT. This translates into CASSLTGQDIRPQHF. The whole variable domain, remainder taken from reference TRBV5-5 and TRBJ1-5, is DAGVTQSPTHLIKTRGQQVTLRCSPISGHKSVSWYQQVLGQGPQFIFQYYEKEERGRGNFPDRFSARQFPNYSSELNVNALLLGDSALYLCASSLTGQDIRPQHFGDGTRLSIL.